The 23 T cell receptor beta chains below all came from one sample that was sequenced in a study of vaccination and CD4 T cells after COVID-19. Scientists ran DNA taken from cultured CD4+ T cells through the Oncomine TCR Beta short-read assay for sequencing. One entry per CDR3 protein results from TCRdb running MiXCR on the PCR reads. The repertoire includes 10,000 to 12,000 distinct CDR3 sequences, over 60% of them detected once, and about 8.8% sits in the top ten. Noted treatment: roughly 10-day PBMC culture with coronavirus spike peptide pools or control peptides (ViraFEST assay). The antigens for these receptors are not known. Sequenced material: CD4+ T cells from blood, cultured in vitro. The source of these receptors is a human donor who had recovered from COVID-19.

This chain connects TRBV5-4 to TRBJ1-2, with a weak D call TRBD1 (5 bases). Germline CDR1 SGHNT, CDR2 YYREEE (reference sequence). The V end was cut by 4 bases, the J end by 0 bases, with 13 bases between. The CDR3 runs 15 residues. The CDR3 DNA sequence: TGTGCCAGCAGCCGACAAGCGGGGGCTAACTATGGCTACACCTTC. Translation gives CASSRQAGANYGYTF.

The J gene is TRBJ2-7, the V gene TRBV20-1; 7 bases match TRBD2. With V trimmed by 6 bases and J by 6 bases, 11 bases remained unmatched. The CDR3 loop spans 13 amino acids. Germline V gene lookup returns CDR1 DFQATT and CDR2 SNEGSKA (reference sequence). In DNA form, the CDR3 reads TGCAGTGCGAAGACTCACCCGGGGGGCGAGCAGTACTTC. Its translation: CSAKTHPGGEQYF.

This clonotype showed up just once. At one of its ends the junction is not consistent with the germline gene, which may arise from a read error. This chain connects TRBV7-8 to TRBJ2-5; TRBD2 might be the D (5 bases). The CDR3 is made up of 13 amino acids. CDR1 and CDR2 from the germline V gene are SGHVS and FQNEAQ. The CDR3 loop reads CASSLSRWETRYF. The CDR3 DNA reads TGTGCCAGCAGCTTATCCAGGTGGGAGACCCGGTACTTC.

The gene calls are TRBV7-9 and TRBJ2-3, with D possibly being TRBD2 (6 bases). The germline gives CDR1 SEHNR, CDR2 FQNEAQ (reference sequence). V was clipped by 3 bases and J by 4 bases, with 11 bases between them. CDR3 length: 14 residues. CDR3 DNA: TGTGCCAGCAGCTTGGGGGGAATCGCAGATACGCAGTATTTT. As protein: CASSLGGIADTQYF.

The J gene is TRBJ2-1, the V gene TRBV7-2; TRBD2 aligns across 7 bases. After removal of 2 bases from V and 8 bases from J, the junction contained 6 bases not matched to a gene. This CDR3 contains 14 residues. Germline-derived CDR1 and CDR2 are SGHTA and FQGNSA. The CDR3 reads CASSLNLGGYEQFF. The CDR3 nucleotides are TGTGCCAGCAGCTTAAATCTCGGGGGGTATGAGCAGTTCTTC.

The chain couples TRBV7-9 to TRBJ1-1; D remains ambiguous. V was trimmed by 5 bases and J by 2 bases, leaving 15 bases between them. The CDR3 spans 15 residues. Germline assignment: CDR1 SEHNR and CDR2 FQNEAQ (reference sequence). This CDR3 reads CASSDQSGGNTEAFF. The CDR3 nucleotides read TGTGCCAGCAGCGATCAATCAGGAGGAAACACTGAAGCTTTCTTT.

In its sample, this clonotype was seen a few times. V and J are TRBV6-5 and TRBJ2-7; no reliable D call. Germline V lookup: CDR1 MNHEY, CDR2 SVGAGI. V shed 3 bases and J shed 0 bases, with 9 bases lying between them. The CDR3 length is 14 residues. The CDR3 sequence: CASSYNRFSYEQYF. The CDR3 nucleotides are TGTGCCAGCAGTTATAATCGTTTCTCCTACGAGCAGTACTTC.

In its sample, this clonotype was seen once. The chain has TRBV6-5 and TRBJ2-7, with D perhaps TRBD1 or TRBD2 (6 bases each). V lost 4 bases, J lost 2 bases, and 27 bases lay in between. The CDR3 sequence is 19 residues long. The germline V gene has CDR1 MNHEY and CDR2 SVGAGI. The CDR3 loop reads CASSSISQQFVGGPYEQYF. CDR3 in DNA: TGTGCCAGCAGTTCTATTAGCCAACAATTTGTGGGGGGCCCCTACGAGCAGTACTTC.

The V call is TRBV7-9, the J call TRBJ1-4; no clear D. CDR1 SEHNR and CDR2 FQNEAQ come from the germline V gene (reference sequence). V lost 0 bases and J 0 bases, leaving 8 bases between the germline ends. The CDR3 extends over 16 amino acids. The CDR3 nucleotides are TGTGCCAGCAGCTTAGCTTTGGGTACAACTAATGAAAAACTGTTTTTT. It specifies CASSLALGTTNEKLFF.

The rearrangement joins TRBV7-8 to TRBJ2-2; 7 bases are a match to TRBD1. V trimming: 2 bases; J trimming: 7 bases; junction bases outside the gene matches: 7. Germline V gives CDR1 SGHVS, CDR2 FQNEAQ. The CDR3 length is 15 residues. In DNA, the CDR3 is TGTGCCAGCAGCTTAAGACAGGGTCTGGACGGGGAGCTGTTTTTT. Encoded protein: CASSLRQGLDGELFF. Drawing the rest from reference TRBV7-8 and TRBJ2-2, the complete variable domain is GAGVSQSPRYKVAKRGQDVALRCDPISGHVSLFWYQQALGQGPEFLTYFQNEAQLDKSGLPSDRFFAERPEGSVSTLKIQRTQQEDSAVYLCASSLRQGLDGELFFGEGSRLTVL.

This CDR3 is CASSDRGWYEQYF. DNA for the CDR3: TGTGCCAGCAGTGACAGGGGTTGGTACGAGCAGTACTTC. The chain carries TRBV28 and TRBJ2-7, with 8 nucleotides matching TRBD1. The junction had 4 bases not matched to a gene; V was cut back by 5 bases and J by 4 bases. In germline, CDR1 is MDHEN, CDR2 SYDVKM. This CDR3 region has 13 residues.

This chain links TRBV7-9 with TRBJ1-2, with D uncertain. There are 17 residues in the CDR3. The V gene lost 2 bases and the J gene lost 5 bases, with 21 bases spanning the gap. The V gene's germline CDR1 is SEHNR and CDR2 FQNEAQ (reference sequence). CDR3 in amino acids: CASSLTSVAQERYGYTF. In DNA, the CDR3 is TGTGCCAGCAGCTTAACCTCGGTGGCTCAAGAACGGTATGGCTACACCTTC.

The genes are TRBV28 and TRBJ1-1; tentative D call: TRBD1 (6 bases). The CDR3 is made up of 16 amino acids. The V end lost 5 bases, the J end lost 3 bases, and 19 bases lay between the germline ends. Germline CDR1 is MDHEN and CDR2 is SYDVKM. DNA for the CDR3: TGTGCCAGCAGTCCTCTGAACAGGGTTTTGGACACTGAAGCTTTCTTT. Encoded protein: CASSPLNRVLDTEAFF.

This rearrangement joins TRBV28 to TRBJ1-2; D may be TRBD1 (6 bases). V lost 8 bases and J 4 bases, leaving 17 bases between the germline ends. The V gene's germline CDR1 is MDHEN and CDR2 SYDVKM. The CDR3 covers 14 residues. CDR3 nucleotide sequence: TGTGCCAGCCGGACAGAACCTTCATTCTATGGCTACACCTTC. Encoded protein: CASRTEPSFYGYTF.

The chain has TRBV20-1 and TRBJ2-7; D might be TRBD1 (5 bases). Deletions cut 1 base from V and 4 bases from J, with 17 bases between. The germline gives CDR1 DFQATT, CDR2 SNEGSKA (reference sequence). This CDR3 is 15 amino acids long. In nucleotides, the CDR3 is TGCAGTGCTAGAGGGGTTCAGGGTAGGGGATACGAGCAGTACTTC. Translated: CSARGVQGRGYEQYF.

The chain uses TRBV7-2 and TRBJ2-5, with a weak D call TRBD1 (6 bases). In germline, CDR1 is SGHTA, CDR2 FQGNSA. Trimming cost V 2 bases and J 2 bases, with 12 bases left between them. The CDR3 is made up of 15 amino acids. The CDR3 DNA reads as TGTGCCAGCAGCTTATGGTGGGGGACACAAGAGACCCAGTACTTC. Its protein product is CASSLWWGTQETQYF.

V is TRBV5-5 and J is TRBJ2-3; maybe TRBD1 (6 bases). The CDR3 is 14 residues long. Germline assignment: CDR1 SGHKS and CDR2 YYEKEE (reference sequence). V was clipped by 4 bases and J by 3 bases, with 12 bases between them. CDR3 in amino acids: CASSLRTETDTQYF. The CDR3 DNA reads TGTGCCAGCAGCCTCCGGACAGAAACAGATACGCAGTATTTT.

This clonotype turned up a few times. V is TRBV28 and J is TRBJ2-7; TRBD2 matches 11 bases. V gave up 10 bases and J gave up 2 bases; unmatched junction bases: 7. Germline V gives CDR1 MDHEN, CDR2 SYDVKM. The CDR3 totals 14 residues. CDR3 sequence (DNA): TGTGCCATCGCTAGCGGGAGGCCGGCCTACGAGCAGTACTTC. Its protein product is CAIASGRPAYEQYF.

The chain couples TRBV11-1 to TRBJ1-2; weak D call: TRBD1 (5 bases). Deletions cut 5 bases from V and 1 base from J, with 11 bases between. In germline, CDR1 is SGHAT, CDR2 FQDESV (reference sequence). This CDR3 has 14 amino acids. The CDR3 bases are TGTGCCAGCAGCCGTCTGGGGGGTAACTATGGCTACACCTTC. Translated: CASSRLGGNYGYTF.

The V call is TRBV7-9, the J call TRBJ1-5; TRBD1 is a possible D gene (5 bases). In germline, CDR1 is SEHNR, CDR2 FQNEAQ (reference sequence). The CDR3 runs 12 residues. Trimming cost V 5 bases and J 6 bases, with 8 bases left between them. The CDR3 reads CASSHGGQPQHF. The CDR3, as DNA: TGTGCCAGCAGCCACGGGGGTCAGCCCCAGCATTTT.

The chain joins TRBV10-3 to TRBJ1-1, with a tentative D call TRBD1 (6 bases). The CDR3 loop spans 13 amino acids. The germline gives CDR1 ENHRY, CDR2 SYGVKD. The V end was cut by 10 bases, the J end by 1 base, with 13 bases between. CDR3 DNA: TGTGCCAACCGAAGGGGGGAGAACACTGAAGCTTTCTTT. Residues: CANRRGENTEAFF.

The rearrangement joins TRBV27 to TRBJ1-6; D call uncertain. The CDR3 runs 17 residues. V shed 6 bases and J shed 4 bases, with 19 bases lying between them. The germline CDR1 and CDR2 sequences are MNHEY and SMNVEV (reference sequence). CDR3 bases: TGTGCCAGCAGGAAGGCTGGGCCGGGCGGATATAATTCACCCCTCCACTTT. It is translated as CASRKAGPGGYNSPLHF.

The V and J genes are TRBV7-6 and TRBJ1-6; no firm D call. The CDR3 length is 14 residues. The V end lost 5 bases, the J end lost 10 bases, and 15 bases lay between the germline ends. The germline gives CDR1 SGHVS, CDR2 FNYEAQ. The CDR3 protein is CASSPQEGNSPLHF. The CDR3 DNA sequence: TGTGCCAGCAGCCCCCAGGAGGGTAACTCACCCCTCCACTTT.